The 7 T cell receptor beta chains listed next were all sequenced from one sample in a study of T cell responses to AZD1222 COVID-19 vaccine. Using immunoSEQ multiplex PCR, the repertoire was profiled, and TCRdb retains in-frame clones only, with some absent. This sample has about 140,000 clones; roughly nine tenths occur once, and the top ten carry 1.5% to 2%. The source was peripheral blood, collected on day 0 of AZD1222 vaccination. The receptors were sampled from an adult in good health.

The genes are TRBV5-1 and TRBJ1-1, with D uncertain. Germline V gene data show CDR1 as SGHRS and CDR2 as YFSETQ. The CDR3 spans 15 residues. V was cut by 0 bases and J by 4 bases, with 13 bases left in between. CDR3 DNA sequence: TGCGCCAGCAGCTTGGCCGGAGGAAGCGGCACTGAAGCTTTCTTT. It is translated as CASSLAGGSGTEAFF.

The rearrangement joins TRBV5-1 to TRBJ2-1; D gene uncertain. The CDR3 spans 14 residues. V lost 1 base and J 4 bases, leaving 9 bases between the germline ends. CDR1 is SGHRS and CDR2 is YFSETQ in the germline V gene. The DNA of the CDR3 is TGCGCCAGCAGCTTGAGTTCGTCGTACAATGAGCAGTTCTTC. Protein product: CASSLSSSYNEQFF. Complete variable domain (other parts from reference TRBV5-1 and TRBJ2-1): KAGVTQTPRYLIKTRGQQVTLSCSPISGHRSVSWYQQTPGQGLQFLFEYFSETQRNKGNFPGRFSGRQFSNSRSEMNVSTLELGDSALYLCASSLSSSYNEQFFGPGTRLTVL.

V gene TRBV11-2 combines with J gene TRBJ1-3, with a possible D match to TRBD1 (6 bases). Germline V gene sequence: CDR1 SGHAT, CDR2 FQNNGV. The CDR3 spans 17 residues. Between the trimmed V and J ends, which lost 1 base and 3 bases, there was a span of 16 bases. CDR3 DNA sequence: TGTGCCAGCAGCTTAGTAGGCAGGGGATGGAATGGAAACACCATATATTTT. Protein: CASSLVGRGWNGNTIYF.

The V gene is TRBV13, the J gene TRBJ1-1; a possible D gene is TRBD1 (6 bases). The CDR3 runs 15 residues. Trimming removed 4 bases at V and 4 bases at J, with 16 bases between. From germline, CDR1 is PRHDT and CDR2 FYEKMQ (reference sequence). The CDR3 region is CASSSAGGLVTEAFF. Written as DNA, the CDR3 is TGTGCCAGCAGCTCCGCCGGGGGGCTGGTCACTGAAGCTTTCTTT.

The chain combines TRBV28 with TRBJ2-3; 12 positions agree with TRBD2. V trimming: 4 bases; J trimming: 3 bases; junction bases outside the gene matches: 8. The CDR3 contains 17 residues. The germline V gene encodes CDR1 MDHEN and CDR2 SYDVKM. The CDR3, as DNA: TGTGCCAGCAGTTCATCGATTGGACTAGCGGGAACAGATACGCAGTATTTT. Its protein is CASSSSIGLAGTDTQYF.

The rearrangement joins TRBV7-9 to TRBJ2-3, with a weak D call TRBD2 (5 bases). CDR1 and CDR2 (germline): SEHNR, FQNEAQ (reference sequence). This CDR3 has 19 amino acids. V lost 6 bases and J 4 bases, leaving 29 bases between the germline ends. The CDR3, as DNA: TGTGCCAGCAGTTACCCCCTTACAGAGGGCCCATCGTTCTCAGATACGCAGTATTTT. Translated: CASSYPLTEGPSFSDTQYF.

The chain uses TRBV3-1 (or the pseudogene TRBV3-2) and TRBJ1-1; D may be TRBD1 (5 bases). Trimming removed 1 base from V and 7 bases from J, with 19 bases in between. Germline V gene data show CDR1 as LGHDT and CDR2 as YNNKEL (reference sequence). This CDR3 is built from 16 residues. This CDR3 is CASSQGPTGLGREAFF. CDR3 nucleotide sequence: TGTGCCAGCAGCCAAGGCCCGACCGGTTTGGGGCGTGAAGCTTTCTTT.